This TCR beta chain was profiled in a study of CD8 T cells in ankylosing spondylitis. In regard to this clonotype: The antigen remains undetermined.

Points from the study as a whole: Disease-linked clones had a CD8+ phenotype and relatively low frequency in peripheral blood. The authors reported significant enrichment of disease-linked clones in matched ankylosing spondylitis synovial fluid.

A quantitative 5'-RACE method, one with molecular barcodes, was used to make TCR beta libraries. MiXCR, applied by TCRdb to the 5' RACE reads, yields one record per CDR3 protein. The sample shows 300,000 to 350,000 distinct CDR3 sequences, 20% of them seen only once. Material: blood, either unsorted or a sorted T cell fraction (not recorded which). The clonotype was recovered from a female donor with ankylosing spondylitis or in good health (not recorded which).

The CDR3 spells CATSDPSGTLADTQYF. In nucleotides, the CDR3 is TGTGCCACCAGTGACCCTAGCGGGACACTGGCAGATACGCAGTATTTT. V usage is TRBV24-1 and J usage is TRBJ2-3, with 9 bases aligning to TRBD2. Germline trimming cut 4 bases from V and 4 bases from J; bases unmatched to any gene: 8. This CDR3 comprises 16 residues. In germline, CDR1 is KGHDR, CDR2 SFDVKD.